This TCR beta chain was profiled in a study of beta chain features in type 1 diabetes. This clone was seen only a few times. Its antigen is not identified. Findings and limits, study-wide: Fewer junction insertions and more nucleotide deletions appeared in type 1 diabetes patients.

Expressed TCRB transcripts were sequenced, since all the RNA that had been isolated was reverse transcribed. The data were produced by immunoSEQ multiplex PCR, yet TCRdb's version contains in-frame clones alone and is incomplete. This repertoire shows 450,000 or so clones, 11% found once; its top ten account for approximately 0.05%. Germline V lookup: CDR1 LGHNA, CDR2 YSLEER. This CDR3 comprises 14 residues. Trimming left V 4 bases short and J 10 bases short, with 20 bases between. The rearrangement joins TRBV4-3 to TRBJ2-7; no clear D gene. The sequenced sample consisted of naive CD4+ T cells from blood. The origin of this receptor is a young woman in good health. CDR3 amino acids: CASSLPRRPTEQYV. In DNA form, the CDR3 reads TGCGCCAGCAGCCTCCCCAGGAGACCGACCGAACAGTACGTC.